This TCR beta chain was captured by sequencing in a study of blood T cell repertoires in COVID-19. Across the whole study: COVID-19 samples from acute and convalescent phases originated in the United States, Italy and Spain. PBMCs, B-cell-depleted T cells, or T cells were the source of the cDNA or gDNA that made up the material.

Trimming pared 5 bases from V and 0 bases from J, leaving 11 bases between. CDR3 size: 16 residues. Per germline, CDR1 LNHDA and CDR2 SQIVND (reference sequence). This clone has more than one count but fewer than ten. Original processing methods: From reference gene primer amplification, estimates of nucleated cell counts were derived. The protocol was immunoSEQ multiplex PCR, while the TCRdb copy is restricted to in-frame clones and leaves out a portion. V and J calls and clone size are as listed in that table; D and trimming were resolved from the DNA. Of about 220,000 clones listed, roughly 76% are singletons.

Sample: peripheral blood. The clonotype originates from a human donor in a cohort sampled during active COVID-19. V usage is TRBV19 and J usage is TRBJ2-6; TRBD1 might be the D (5 bases). DNA for the CDR3: TGTGCCAGTAGTCGCACAGGTAGCTCTGGGGCCAACGTCCTGACTTTC. It translates to CASSRTGSSGANVLTF.